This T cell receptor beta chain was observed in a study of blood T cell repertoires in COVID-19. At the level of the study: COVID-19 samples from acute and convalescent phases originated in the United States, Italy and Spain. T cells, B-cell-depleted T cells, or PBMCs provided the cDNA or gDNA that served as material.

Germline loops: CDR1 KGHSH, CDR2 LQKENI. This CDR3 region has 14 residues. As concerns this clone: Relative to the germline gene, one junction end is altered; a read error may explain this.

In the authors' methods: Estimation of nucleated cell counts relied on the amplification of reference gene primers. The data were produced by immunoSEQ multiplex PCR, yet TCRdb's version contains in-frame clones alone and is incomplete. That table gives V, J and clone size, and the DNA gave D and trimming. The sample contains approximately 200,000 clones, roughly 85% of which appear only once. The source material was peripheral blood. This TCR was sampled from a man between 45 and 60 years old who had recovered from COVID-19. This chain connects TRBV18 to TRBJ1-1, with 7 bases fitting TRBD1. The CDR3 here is CASSPQDRALEAFF. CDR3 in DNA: TGTGCCAGCTCTCCACAAGACAGGGCCCTTGAAGCTTTCTTT. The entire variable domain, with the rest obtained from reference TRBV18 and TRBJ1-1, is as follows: NAGVMQNPRHLVRRRGQEARLRCSPMKGHSHVYWYRQLPEEGLKFMVYLQKENIIDESGMPKERFSAEFPKEGPSILRIQQVVRGDSAAYFCASSPQDRALEAFFGQGTRLTVV.